The clone carrying this T cell receptor (beta chain) was detected only once. TCRdb's table, derived via immunoSEQ multiplex PCR, lists solely in-frame clones and lacks some. This table has about 58,000 clones, nearly 90% appearing once. Cells were sorted from thawed PBMC rested overnight and stained with GMM-loaded CD1B tetramer, viability dye and anti-CD3. The CD1B tetramers carried C32 glucose monomycolate purified from Rhodococcus equi. This CDR3 region has 15 residues. With V trimmed by 3 bases and J by 3 bases, 9 bases remained unmatched. The germline CDR1 and CDR2 sequences are SGDLS and YYNGEE. This record comes from a study of T cells in tuberculosis.

This chain links TRBV9 with TRBJ2-7; 7 positions agree with TRBD1. This TCR derives from an adult woman with latent tuberculosis. The sample consisted of CD1b-GMM tetramer-negative cells sorted from PBMCs. CDR3 loop: CASSEGDRWGYEQYF. DNA for the CDR3: TGTGCCAGCAGCGAGGGGGACAGATGGGGCTACGAGCAGTACTTC.